The 32 T cell receptor beta chains below come from one sample, sequenced in a study of T cell responses to AZD1222 COVID-19 vaccine. Sequencing used immunoSEQ multiplex PCR; TCRdb keeps in-frame clones, though not all of them. The sample has 150,000 to 200,000 clones; around 90% are singletons. The material sequenced was peripheral blood, taken 28 days after the second dose of the MenACWY control vaccine. Receptors originate from an adult who received the MenACWY meningococcal vaccine as a control.

This chain links TRBV30 with TRBJ2-5; 9 bases map to TRBD2. V trimming: 0 bases; J trimming: 5 bases; junction bases outside the gene matches: 7. The CDR3 is made up of 15 amino acids. Germline lookup yields CDR1 GTSNPN and CDR2 SVGIG (reference sequence). The CDR3 reads CAWSVSSGSAETQYF. CDR3 bases: TGTGCCTGGAGTGTGAGTAGCGGGAGTGCGGAGACCCAGTACTTC.

The CDR3, as DNA: TGTGCCAGTAGACCTAGGCCCTTGGGGGCCGGGGAGCTGTTTTTT. This codes for CASRPRPLGAGELFF. The chain combines TRBV19 with TRBJ2-2, with D perhaps assigned TRBD1 or TRBD2 (5 bases each). Trimming took 6 bases from V and 6 from J, leaving 17 bases between them. The germline V gene has CDR1 LNHDA and CDR2 SQIVND (reference sequence). This CDR3 spans 15 amino acids.

The chain combines TRBV15 with TRBJ1-2; TRBD1 might be the D (5 bases). V was shortened by 3 bases and J by 1 base, with 6 bases between the two germline ends. The CDR3 totals 13 residues. Germline loops: CDR1 LNHNV, CDR2 YYDKDF (reference sequence). The CDR3 loop reads CATSSDSNYGYTF. The CDR3 nucleotides are TGTGCCACCAGCAGCGACAGTAACTATGGCTACACCTTC.

V is TRBV3-1 (or the pseudogene TRBV3-2) and J is TRBJ2-3; D may be TRBD2 (5 bases). The CDR3 contains 16 residues. Germline-derived CDR1 and CDR2 are LGHDT and YNNKEL (reference sequence). Trimming cost V 2 bases and J 2 bases, with 14 bases left between them. In nucleotides, the CDR3 is TGTGCCAGCAGCCAAAAAATGACCGGGAACACAGATACGCAGTATTTT. This gives the protein CASSQKMTGNTDTQYF.

This clone was detected only once. Here the CDR3 reads CASSPPYGTGGGISGYTF. CDR3 DNA sequence: TGTGCCAGCAGTCCTCCTTATGGGACAGGGGGCGGAATTAGTGGCTACACCTTC. J is TRBJ1-2 and V is TRBV28; 12 nucleotides match TRBD1. Looked up from germline, CDR1 is MDHEN and CDR2 is SYDVKM. With V trimmed by 5 bases and J by 7 bases, 17 bases remained unmatched. The CDR3 totals 18 residues.

The chain combines TRBV5-1 with TRBJ1-5; the match to TRBD1 covers 11 bases. Germline CDR1 is SGHRS and CDR2 is YFSETQ. This CDR3 comprises 15 residues. V dropped 0 bases and J dropped 9; count of bases not matched to a gene: 5. CDR3 sequence: CASSLDGQGAGPQHF. CDR3 DNA: TGCGCCAGCAGCTTGGACGGACAGGGGGCAGGGCCCCAGCATTTT.

The chain employs TRBV7-2 and TRBJ2-7, with no clear D. This CDR3 has 14 amino acids. The V end lost 1 base, the J end lost 3 bases, and 10 bases lay between the germline ends. The germline V gene has CDR1 SGHTA and CDR2 FQGNSA. CDR3 DNA sequence: TGTGCCAGCAGCTTAGTGGAAGAGAACTACGAGCAGTACTTC. Amino acids: CASSLVEENYEQYF.

The rearrangement joins TRBV5-1 to TRBJ2-1; 12 nucleotides agree with TRBD2. Germline trimming cut 0 bases from V and 4 bases from J; bases unmatched to any gene: 2. The germline CDR1 and CDR2 sequences are SGHRS and YFSETQ. The CDR3 length is 16 residues. The CDR3 here is CASSLASGRGYNEQFF. CDR3 nucleotide sequence: TGCGCCAGCAGCTTGGCTAGCGGGAGGGGTTACAATGAGCAGTTCTTC.

The V call is TRBV7-9, the J call TRBJ2-7; weak D call: TRBD1 (7 bases). The germline V gene has CDR1 SEHNR and CDR2 FQNEAQ (reference sequence). The CDR3 runs 14 residues. V was pared by 5 bases and J by 3 bases, with 14 bases between. For the CDR3, the DNA is TGTGCCAGCAGCGGAGGGGACAGTTACTACGAGCAGTACTTC. Protein sequence: CASSGGDSYYEQYF.

The V gene is TRBV19, the J gene TRBJ2-7, with 7 bases matching TRBD2. Germline trimming cut 5 bases from V and 2 bases from J; bases unmatched to any gene: 9. The germline CDR1 and CDR2 sequences are LNHDA and SQIVND (reference sequence). The CDR3 has 15 amino acids. This CDR3 reads CASSQAGVAPYEQYF. In DNA form, the CDR3 reads TGTGCCAGTAGTCAGGCGGGAGTGGCACCCTACGAGCAGTACTTC.

V gene TRBV2 combines with J gene TRBJ1-5, with TRBD1 as a possible D gene (6 bases). Germline V lookup: CDR1 SNHLY, CDR2 FYNNEI. Trimming left V 7 bases short and J 2 bases short, with 15 bases between. CDR3 length equals 15 residues. CDR3 bases: TGTGCCAGCACGATACAGGGCGTGGGCAATCAGCCCCAGCATTTT. Translated: CASTIQGVGNQPQHF. Variable domain in full (rest from reference TRBV2 and TRBJ1-5): EPEVTQTPSHQVTQMGQEVILRCVPISNHLYFYWYRQILGQKVEFLVSFYNNEISEKSEIFDDQFSVERPDGSNFTLKIRSTKLEDSAMYFCASTIQGVGNQPQHFGDGTRLSIL.

About this clone itself: The same CDR3 is also encoded by other DNA sequences in this sample. The chain carries TRBV30 and TRBJ1-5; no clear D. V was shortened by 3 bases and J by 1 base, with 7 bases between the two germline ends. CDR1 is GTSNPN and CDR2 is SVGIG in the germline V gene (reference sequence). The CDR3 has 13 residues. The CDR3 sequence is CAWSPDSNQPQHF. Written as DNA, the CDR3 is TGTGCCTGGAGCCCGGACAGCAATCAGCCCCAGCATTTT.

The rearrangement joins TRBV6-5 to TRBJ2-7, with D possibly matching TRBD1 (5 bases). Germline assignment: CDR1 MNHEY and CDR2 SVGAGI. CDR3 length: 14 amino acids. Trimming took 1 base from V and 2 from J, leaving 9 bases between them. In nucleotides, the CDR3 is TGTGCCAGCAGTTACTACGACAGCACCTACGAGCAGTACTTC. Its translation: CASSYYDSTYEQYF.

This clone was detected once. The rearrangement links TRBV27 to TRBJ2-2, with 7 nucleotides matching TRBD1. Per the germline V gene, CDR1 is MNHEY and CDR2 is SMNVEV (reference sequence). V gave up 4 bases and J gave up 5 bases; unmatched junction bases: 13. This CDR3 has 17 amino acids. The CDR3 sequence is CASSWGSYRGRTGELFF. As DNA, the CDR3 is TGTGCCAGCAGTTGGGGGTCCTACAGGGGCCGGACCGGGGAGCTGTTTTTT.

This chain connects TRBV12-2 to TRBJ1-3; the table assigns TRBD1, which was not confirmed against the DNA. TRBV12-2 is a pseudogene locus. The CDR3 totals 20 residues. This CDR3 is CASRLGSEGEVPSSGNTIYF. Here the CDR3 DNA reads TGTGCAAGTCGCTTAGGTTCAGAAGGGGAAGTCCCGAGCTCTGGAAACACCATATATTTT.

This rearrangement joins TRBV19 to TRBJ2-7; 11 nucleotides align to TRBD2. The CDR3 runs 14 residues. Trimming at V came to 5 bases and at J to 3 bases, leaving 3 bases not matched to a gene. Germline loops: CDR1 LNHDA, CDR2 SQIVND (reference sequence). The CDR3 region has the DNA TGTGCCAGTAGTTGGGGACTAGCGGACTACGAGCAGTACTTC. This codes for CASSWGLADYEQYF.

The J gene is TRBJ2-5, the V gene TRBV2; 7 bases agree with TRBD1. The CDR3 is 14 residues long. Germline CDR1 reads SNHLY; CDR2 reads FYNNEI. The V gene end was trimmed by 7 bases and the J gene end by 1 base; junction bases not matched to a gene: 6. In DNA form, the CDR3 reads TGTGCCAGCACCAGGACAGGCCTCCAAGAGACCCAGTACTTC. Translation gives CASTRTGLQETQYF.

This chain links TRBV4-3 with TRBJ1-2; TRBD1 might be the D (5 bases). CDR1 is LGHNA and CDR2 is YSLEER in the germline V gene. The CDR3 covers 16 residues. The V and J ends lost 4 bases and 7 bases respectively, with 22 bases between them. The CDR3 DNA is TGCGCCAGCAGCCTCCTCACACGGGGAGGGGCTAGTGGCTACACCTTC. This gives the protein CASSLLTRGGASGYTF.

This chain joins TRBV10-3 and TRBJ1-1, with unresolved D. With 4 bases removed from V and 10 bases from J, the gap between germline ends came to 13 bases. CDR1 is ENHRY and CDR2 is SYGVKD in the germline V gene. CDR3 length: 12 residues. This CDR3 is CAISVNGILAFF. In DNA, the CDR3 is TGTGCCATCAGTGTTAACGGAATCCTAGCTTTCTTT.

V is TRBV2 and J is TRBJ2-7; D gene uncertain. The CDR3 runs 13 residues. Trimming removed 4 bases at V and 0 bases at J, with 7 bases between. Per the germline V gene, CDR1 is SNHLY and CDR2 is FYNNEI. CDR3 loop: CASSVDGSYEQYF. Written as DNA, the CDR3 is TGTGCCAGCAGTGTGGACGGCTCCTACGAGCAGTACTTC.

Written as DNA, the CDR3 is TGCGCCAGCAGCCAAGATCCGGGGGGTCAGCCCCAGCATTTT. This sequence encodes CASSQDPGGQPQHF. The V and J genes are TRBV4-3 and TRBJ1-5, with D perhaps TRBD1 (5 bases). CDR1 LGHNA and CDR2 YSLEER come from the germline V gene. Deletions cut 0 bases from V and 6 bases from J, with 9 bases between. This CDR3 comprises 14 residues.

The chain joins TRBV11-2 to TRBJ1-5, with TRBD1 as a possible D gene (6 bases). CDR1 and CDR2 from the germline V gene are SGHAT and FQNNGV. Trimming cost V 5 bases and J 1 base, with 6 bases left between them. The length of the CDR3 is 13 residues. The CDR3 bases are TGTGCCAGCAGCGGACAGAGCAATCAGCCCCAGCATTTT. Amino acids: CASSGQSNQPQHF.

This chain connects TRBV24-1 to TRBJ2-2; 7 nucleotides line up with TRBD2. The germline V gene has CDR1 KGHDR and CDR2 SFDVKD. Trimming at V came to 3 bases and at J to 3 bases, leaving 3 bases not matched to a gene. This CDR3 has 15 amino acids. CDR3 sequence (DNA): TGTGCCACCAGTGATGACGGGAGGTACACCGGGGAGCTGTTTTTT. This translates into CATSDDGRYTGELFF.

This clone was observed once. The CDR3, as DNA: TGTGCCAGCAGTTTAGTCGGCCCCGGCCACGAGCAGTACTTC. This translates into CASSLVGPGHEQYF. The V gene is TRBV28, the J gene TRBJ2-7; no definite D call. The CDR3 has 14 residues. V was shortened by 2 bases and J by 5 bases, with 13 bases between the two germline ends. Per germline, CDR1 MDHEN and CDR2 SYDVKM.

In DNA form, the CDR3 reads TGCGCCAGCAGCCTCCTCCAGGGAAACACCGGGGAGCTGTTTTTT. It specifies CASSLLQGNTGELFF. This rearrangement joins TRBV5-1 to TRBJ2-2; possible D gene TRBD1, 5 bases. CDR1 SGHRS and CDR2 YFSETQ come from the germline V gene. CDR3 length: 15 amino acids. Between the trimmed V and J ends, which lost 4 bases and 2 bases, there was a span of 12 bases.

V gene TRBV29-1 combines with J gene TRBJ2-7, with D tentatively TRBD2 (6 bases). The ends were cut back, 6 bases at V and 7 bases at J, with 13 bases in the middle. Germline assignment: CDR1 SQVTM and CDR2 ANQGSEA. The CDR3 totals 11 residues. The CDR3: CSVWDGGEQYF. CDR3 in DNA: TGCAGCGTATGGGATGGGGGGGAGCAGTACTTC.

The chain has TRBV5-1 and TRBJ1-2; TRBD1 matches at 9 bases. Germline CDR1 is SGHRS and CDR2 is YFSETQ. CDR3 size: 15 residues. J was trimmed by 2 bases and V by 5 bases; bases with no gene match: 7. CDR3 DNA sequence: TGCGCCAGCAGGGAAGGGACAGGGCACAACTATGGCTACACCTTC. Translation: CASREGTGHNYGYTF.

The rearrangement uses TRBV7-9 and TRBJ2-7; 7 positions match TRBD1. Germline lookup yields CDR1 SEHNR and CDR2 FQNEAQ (reference sequence). The CDR3 contains 14 residues. After removal of 5 bases from V and 2 bases from J, the junction contained 6 bases not matched to a gene. CDR3 nucleotides: TGTGCCAGCAGCCCGACAGGGAACCCCTACGAGCAGTACTTC. Protein sequence: CASSPTGNPYEQYF.

J is TRBJ1-2 and V is TRBV9, with no clear D. CDR1 is SGDLS, CDR2 YYNGEE, per germline. With 4 bases removed from V and 3 bases from J, the gap between germline ends came to 7 bases. This CDR3 comprises 12 residues. The DNA for the CDR3 is TGTGCCAGCAGCTCAACCCACTATGGCTACACCTTC. Amino acids: CASSSTHYGYTF.

This sequence joins TRBV7-2 and TRBJ1-1; 11 nucleotides line up with TRBD1. The V gene end was trimmed by 4 bases and the J gene end by 4 bases; junction bases not matched to a gene: 5. From germline, CDR1 is SGHTA and CDR2 FQGNSA. The CDR3 is 15 amino acids. The CDR3 DNA sequence: TGTGCCAGCAGCTACTCCGGGACAGGGGGCACTGAAGCTTTCTTT. It translates to CASSYSGTGGTEAFF.

V gene TRBV11-2 combines with J gene TRBJ2-2; D may be TRBD1 (6 bases). The V end was cut by 6 bases, the J end by 5 bases, with 13 bases between. Germline V CDR1 and CDR2: SGHAT, FQNNGV. The CDR3 is 14 residues long. The CDR3 region is CASRGGQMTGELFF. The CDR3 DNA follows: TGTGCCAGCAGAGGCGGACAGATGACCGGGGAGCTGTTTTTT. Complete variable domain (other parts from reference TRBV11-2 and TRBJ2-2): EAGVAQSPRYKIIEKRQSVAFWCNPISGHATLYWYQQILGQGPKLLIQFQNNGVVDDSQLPKDRFSAERLKGVDSTLKIQPAKLEDSAVYLCASRGGQMTGELFFGEGSRLTVL.

The chain uses TRBV5-4 and TRBJ2-7; the D gene could be TRBD1 or TRBD2 (7 bases each). The ends were cut back, 3 bases at V and 0 bases at J, with 13 bases in the middle. Germline V gives CDR1 SGHNT, CDR2 YYREEE (reference sequence). The CDR3 length is 15 residues. The CDR3 DNA reads as TGTGCCAGCAGCTCGGGGGGACAGATCTCCTACGAGCAGTACTTC. Encoded protein: CASSSGGQISYEQYF.